This TCR beta chain was captured in a study of T cell responses to AZD1222 COVID-19 vaccine. Deletions cut 3 bases from V and 5 bases from J, with 3 bases between. CDR3 size: 11 residues. CDR1 and CDR2 from the germline V gene are LNHNV and YYDKDF (reference sequence). As to this clone: The target antigen is unknown.

General study findings and limits: Spike-specific TCR breadth and depth both grew after two AZD1222 doses. Spike as a whole was targeted by vaccine-associated CD4 TCRs, dominant at 160-218 and 743-854. Mostly white British, mostly female donors; authors suggested clonal diversity may be underestimated.

TCRdb keeps only in-frame clones here, not all; method: immunoSEQ multiplex PCR. The repertoire holds approximately 150,000 clones, with roughly 88% as singletons. The starting material was peripheral blood, obtained 28 days after the second AZD1222 dose. This rearrangement joins TRBV15 to TRBJ2-3; D unresolved. This TCR was recovered from an adult who received the AZD1222 COVID-19 vaccine. The CDR3 protein is CATSSEDTQYF. CDR3 nucleotide sequence: TGTGCCACCAGCAGTGAAGATACGCAGTATTTT.